This T cell receptor (beta chain) was documented in a study of blood T cell repertoires in COVID-19. Study-wide context: Acute-phase and convalescent COVID-19 samples originated in the United States, Italy and Spain. From T cells, B-cell-depleted T cells, or PBMCs came the material, which was cDNA or gDNA.

In germline, CDR1 is SGDLS, CDR2 YYNGEE. V shed 3 bases and J shed 0 bases, with 10 bases lying between them. This CDR3 has 15 amino acids. Sequencing used immunoSEQ multiplex PCR; TCRdb keeps in-frame clones, though not all of them. The sample has roughly 43,000 clones, roughly 89% seen once. This receptor was taken from a man aged 55 to 70 with active COVID-19. Sample: peripheral blood. The V call is TRBV9, the J call TRBJ1-3; weak D call: TRBD1 (5 bases). CDR3 loop: CASSASGVSGNTIYF. The DNA of the CDR3 is TGTGCCAGCAGCGCCTCGGGGGTCTCTGGAAACACCATATATTTT.